A selection of T cell receptor beta chains follows, all from one sample in a study of chemoradiotherapy in HPV16-positive cancers. Generated by immunoSEQ multiplex PCR, the TCRdb table keeps only in-frame clones and is missing some. The table shows about 15,000 clones, with roughly 80% occurring only once. The biological material was taken from a patient who underwent chemoradiotherapy. These receptors originate from a human donor with HPV-associated anogenital cancer. The CDR3 runs from the conserved cysteine through the conserved F or W. Fields, in order: J gene, clone size, V gene, D gene, CDR3 DNA, CDR3 protein. D genes are given only for firm matches. Where a row states a size, it is once, few, many or the class of an expanded clone; other rows omit it.

TRBJ1-1,NA,TRBV5-8,NA,TGTGCCAGCAGCGCAACCCGAAACAGGGCCGGCGGTTTCTTT,CASSATRNRAGGFF
TRBJ2-7,NA,TRBV10-3,NA,TGTGCCATCAGTGTCAACCAGGAGTACGAGCAGTACTTC,CAISVNQEYEQYF
TRBJ2-1,NA,TRBV7-6,TRBD2,TGTGCCAGCAGTCAAGGACTAGGTTTCTCCTACAATGAGCAGTTCTTC,CASSQGLGFSYNEQFF
TRBJ2-7,NA,TRBV4-1,NA,TGCGCCAGCAGCCAGTCATCCGAGCAGTACTTC,CASSQSSEQYF
TRBJ2-1,once,TRBV4-1,NA,TGCGCCAGCAGCCGTGAGGGGCAGGGAAGCGAGCAGTTCTTC,CASSREGQGSEQFF
TRBJ1-2,NA,TRBV7-9,TRBD1,TGTGCCAGCAGCCCCCAGGACAGGGTCGGCTACACCTTC,CASSPQDRVGYTF
TRBJ2-5,NA,TRBV30,NA,TGTGCCTGGAGTCCGGGAGCAAAAGAGACCCAGTACTTC,CAWSPGAKETQYF
TRBJ2-3,NA,TRBV4-3,NA,TGCGCCAGCAGCCACAACACGGGGCAGGGCGGCACGCAGTATTTT,CASSHNTGQGGTQYF
TRBJ1-1,NA,TRBV7-2,TRBD1,TGTGCCAGCAGCCCAACGGCTGGGACAGCGGAAGCTTTCTTT,CASSPTAGTAEAFF
TRBJ1-5,few,TRBV28,NA,TGTGCCACCTCACTCCGGGCCGACTTTAATCAGCCCCAGCATTTT,CATSLRADFNQPQHF
TRBJ2-7,NA,TRBV4-1,NA,TGCGCCAGCAGCCAAGATGGCAGTTCCTACGAGCAGTACTTC,CASSQDGSSYEQYF
TRBJ2-3,once,TRBV11-3,TRBD2,TGTGCCAGCGCCCGGGGGGTCGGCACAGATACGCAGTATTTT,CASARGVGTDTQYF
TRBJ1-4,NA,TRBV4-2,NA,TGTGCCAGCAGCCAAGGCCATTACGAAAAACTGTTTTTT,CASSQGHYEKLFF